A selection of T cell receptor beta chains follows, all from one sample in a study of sequential checkpoint blockade in melanoma. The assay was immunoSEQ multiplex PCR, and TCRdb's table has in-frame clones only and misses some. The profile shows about 5,100 clones, roughly 75% of them singletons. The specimen comprised CD8+ T cells sorted from blood (inferred from file names), sampled from a patient given nivolumab and ipilimumab in sequence. All receptors come from a human patient with melanoma. Some clones in this sample may be carry-over from other donors' samples. Both conserved end residues are part of each CDR3. The D gene is left open where the match is weak.

-,TRBV4-1,TRBJ1-2,CASSLGLGYTF
TRBD2,TRBV25-1,TRBJ2-5,CASSDRLPGLNQETQYF
-,TRBV27,TRBJ1-2,CASSPGTFNSYGYTF
TRBD1,TRBV11-2,TRBJ1-2,CASSVSGQGSYGYTF
TRBD1,TRBV2,TRBJ1-2,CASSEALRDRKGGYTF
TRBD1,TRBV6-4,TRBJ2-1,CASTETGGASNEQFF
TRBD1,TRBV9,TRBJ2-1,CASSVSGGSYNEQFF
TRBD1,TRBV18,TRBJ2-1,CASSRRDRAYNEQFF
-,TRBV11-2,TRBJ2-7,CASSFGKTDEQYF
TRBD2,TRBV5-4,TRBJ2-7,CASSAPSGGVYEQYF
-,TRBV11-2,TRBJ1-1,CASSPKEGRSEAFF
-,TRBV2,TRBJ2-5,CASSGTERQETQYF
-,TRBV7-9,TRBJ2-1,CASSPGWMHGYEQFF
-,TRBV14,TRBJ2-7,CASSPWREAYEQYF
TRBD2,TRBV7-6,TRBJ2-1,CASSWGRGEQFF
TRBD2,TRBV6-5,TRBJ2-3,CASSYEASGRGDTQYF
-,TRBV9,-,CASSASVAGVSYEQYF
-,TRBV27,TRBJ2-3,CASSLSLASWSDTQYF
-,TRBV14,TRBJ1-1,CASSQGSTEAFF
TRBD1,TRBV10-3,TRBJ2-7,CAIRGDRGTTYEQYF